Listed below are T cell receptor beta chains from one sample, sequenced in a study of CD8 T cells in ankylosing spondylitis. TCRdb re-called the 5' RACE reads with MiXCR, one entry per CDR3 protein. The data hold 250,000 to 350,000 distinct CDR3 sequences, with less than 10% observed a single time. The material sequenced was blood, either unsorted or a sorted T cell fraction (not recorded which). Receptors originate from a male donor with ankylosing spondylitis. CDR3s include the opening cysteine and the closing phenylalanine or tryptophan. A D gene is named only where the DNA matches it firmly. Rows give clone size only sometimes, using once, few, many, or a class for an expanded clone.

TRBV5-4	TRBJ1-6	.	.	TGTGCCAGCAGCCCGGACACCCTTGAAACCCTCCACTTT	CASSPDTLETLHF
TRBV5-1	TRBJ2-2	TRBD2	once	TGCGCCAGCAGTATAGCGGGAGAGGCTTTCGGGGAGCTGTTTTTT	CASSIAGEAFGELFF
TRBV7-8	TRBJ2-5	.	.	TGTGCCACCAACCCCCATATAACCTGGGAAGGAGAGACCCAGTACTTC	CATNPHITWEGETQYF
TRBV20-1	TRBJ1-4	TRBD1	.	TGCAGTGCTGGAACTTCCAGGGGGCACGGTGAAAAACTGTTTTTT	CSAGTSRGHGEKLFF
TRBV10-3	TRBJ2-2	TRBD2	.	TGTGCCATCAGTGAACTAGCGGGGAACACCGGGGAGCTGTTTTTT	CAISELAGNTGELFF
TRBV12-3/TRBV12-4	TRBJ1-1	.	few	TGTGCCAGCAGCCCCGATGGTTCGGGCTCTGAAGCTTTCTTT	CASSPDGSGSEAFF
TRBV5-1	TRBJ2-7	TRBD2	.	TGCGCCAGCAGCCGCGCGGGAGTGGAGTACTACGAGCAGTACTTC	CASSRAGVEYYEQYF
TRBV12-3/TRBV12-4	TRBJ1-3	.	.	TGTGCCAGCAGTTCTCGAGGTGCAAACACCATATATTTT	CASSSRGANTIYF
TRBV29-1	TRBJ2-7	.	few	TGCAGCGTTGAATTACCCAGTGGGGGCCCCTACGAGCAGTACTTC	CSVELPSGGPYEQYF
TRBV3-1	TRBJ2-5	.	few	TGTGCCAGCAGCCATTCAGGGGGGGAGACCCAGTACTTC	CASSHSGGETQYF
TRBV3-1	TRBJ2-7	TRBD2	few	TGTGCCAGCAGCCAAGATGGGACTAGCGGGAGCATCAGGTCCCACGAGCAGTACTTC	CASSQDGTSGSIRSHEQYF
TRBV5-1	TRBJ2-1	.	few	TGCGCCAGCAGCCCGAAGATGGGGGGCTCCTACAATGAGCAGTTCTTC	CASSPKMGGSYNEQFF
TRBV6-2/TRBV6-3	TRBJ2-5	TRBD2	few	TGTGCCAGCAGTTTCAACACGGGAGGAGGGACTCAAGAGACCCAGTACTTC	CASSFNTGGGTQETQYF
TRBV5-6	TRBJ2-7	.	many	TGTGCCAGCAGCTTGGGGGAGTACGAGCAGTACTTC	CASSLGEYEQYF
TRBV20-1	TRBJ2-7	.	.	TGCAGTGCTAGGAACGACCGTTACGAGCAGTACTTC	CSARNDRYEQYF
TRBV10-3	TRBJ2-2	TRBD1	.	TGTGCCATCAGAACCGGGACAGGGGCCCCGAACACCGGGGAGCTGTTTTTT	CAIRTGTGAPNTGELFF
TRBV12-3/TRBV12-4	TRBJ1-4	.	.	TGTGCCAGCACTTGGACAGCTGGAGGGGAAAAACTGTTTTTT	CASTWTAGGEKLFF
TRBV2	TRBJ2-3	.	.	TGTGCCAGCGGTGATTTGGGACGGAGGAGGTTAATGACAGATACGCAGTATTTT	CASGDLGRRRLMTDTQYF
TRBV12-5	TRBJ2-2	.	few	TGTGCTAGTGGTTTGGTACACGGAGCCGGGGAGCTGTTTTTT	CASGLVHGAGELFF
TRBV5-1	TRBJ2-5	.	many	TGCGCCAGCAGCTTGGGCGGGAAACATGAGACCCAGTACTTC	CASSLGGKHETQYF
TRBV6-1	TRBJ1-5	.	few	TGTGCCAGCAGTGAGCCAACAGATCAGCCCCAGCATTTT	CASSEPTDQPQHF
TRBV14	TRBJ1-4	.	many	TGTGCCAGCAGCATAGCCACAACTAATGAAAAACTGTTTTTT	CASSIATTNEKLFF
TRBV18	TRBJ1-2	.	many	TGTGCCAGCTCACGAGGTCAGGCGGAAATCCGCTACACCTTC	CASSRGQAEIRYTF
TRBV28	TRBJ2-1	.	many	TGTGCCAGCAGCTTACCCATAACAGGGTGGAGTTATGAGCAGTTCTTC	CASSLPITGWSYEQFF
TRBV29-1	TRBJ2-7	TRBD1	.	TGCAGCGTTGGACAGGGACGCTACGAGCAGTACTTC	CSVGQGRYEQYF
TRBV11-2	TRBJ2-2	.	.	TGTGCCAGCAGCACTACAGGGTCGCCCGGGGAGCTGTTTTTT	CASSTTGSPGELFF
TRBV3-1	TRBJ2-5	.	many	TGTGCCAGCAGCCAAGATTCGCTGGGGGAGACCCAGTACTTC	CASSQDSLGETQYF
TRBV24-1	TRBJ2-1	.	many	TGTGCCACCAGTGATCTGGAAGGATCACAGAGGGATTACAATGAGCAGTTCTTC	CATSDLEGSQRDYNEQFF
TRBV15	TRBJ1-6	TRBD1	.	TGTGCCACCAGCAGAGAACAGGGGAATTCACCCCTCCACTTT	CATSREQGNSPLHF
TRBV20-1	TRBJ2-7	TRBD2	many	TGCAGTGCCCCTTCCGGGACTAGCTTGTACGAGCAGTACTTC	CSAPSGTSLYEQYF
TRBV2	TRBJ1-5	.	few	TGTGCCAGCAGTATAGAGAGCAATCAGCCCCAGCATTTT	CASSIESNQPQHF
TRBV19	TRBJ2-5	.	.	TGTGCCAGTAGTTCCGGGAGCCAAGAGACCCAGTACTTC	CASSSGSQETQYF
TRBV11-3	TRBJ2-1	.	many	TGTGCCAGCAGCATATACAATGAGCAGTTCTTC	CASSIYNEQFF
TRBV20-1	TRBJ2-3	TRBD1	few	TGCAGTGCTAGGGGACAGCAACGCACAGATACGCAGTATTTT	CSARGQQRTDTQYF
TRBV15	TRBJ2-1	.	many	TGTGCCACCAGCATAAACCCCTTTAGCAATGAGCAGTTCTTC	CATSINPFSNEQFF
TRBV29-1	TRBJ1-1	TRBD1	few	TGCAGCGTTGAAGATAGGGGACAGCCTGGCACTGAAGCTTTCTTT	CSVEDRGQPGTEAFF
TRBV6-2/TRBV6-3	TRBJ1-5	.	many	TGTGCCAGCAGTCCCCTCCAAATGCCGAATCAGCCCCAGCATTTT	CASSPLQMPNQPQHF
TRBV20-1	TRBJ1-5	.	.	TGCAGTGCTAGAGATCCCCGGGCCATAGAGGAGAATCAGCCCCAGCATTTT	CSARDPRAIEENQPQHF
TRBV12-3/TRBV12-4	TRBJ1-4	.	.	TGTGCCAGCAGTGGATGGGACAACAAGCTTCGTTATAATGAAAAACTGTTTTTT	CASSGWDNKLRYNEKLFF
TRBV12-3/TRBV12-4	TRBJ1-1	.	.	TGTGCCAGCAGTTTGTGGGGCACTGAAGCTTTCTTT	CASSLWGTEAFF
TRBV5-1	TRBJ2-2	.	few	TGCGCCACCCATCCGACGGGCACCGGGGAGCTGTTTTTT	CATHPTGTGELFF
TRBV4-1	TRBJ2-5	.	many	TGCGCCAGCAGCCAAGGTTTAGATCAAGAGACCCAGTACTTC	CASSQGLDQETQYF
TRBV9	TRBJ2-1	TRBD2	many	TGTGCCAGCAGCGTAGAACTAGCGGGTCGAACCTACAATGAGCAGTTCTTC	CASSVELAGRTYNEQFF
TRBV10-3	TRBJ2-5	TRBD2	.	TGTGCCATCAGTAGCGGGAGGGACCAAGAGACCCAGTACTTC	CAISSGRDQETQYF
TRBV12-3/TRBV12-4	TRBJ2-2	TRBD2	many	TGTGCCAGCAGTAACCACTATAGCGGGAGAACCGGGGAGCTGTTTTTT	CASSNHYSGRTGELFF
TRBV28	TRBJ1-3	.	.	TGTGCCAGCAGTTCCGAATACAAGAACCGAAAGGGGTACTCTGGAAACACCATATATTTT	CASSSEYKNRKGYSGNTIYF
TRBV12-3/TRBV12-4	TRBJ2-5	.	.	TGTGCCAGCAGTACGCACCAGGGAGAGACCCAGTACTTC	CASSTHQGETQYF
TRBV12-5	TRBJ2-3	.	.	TGTGCTAGTGGTTTGGTATTGTCAGGGGCTAGCACAGATACGCAGTATTTT	CASGLVLSGASTDTQYF
TRBV20-1	TRBJ2-3	TRBD2	.	TGCAGTGCTATCCCCCCCCGGCTAGCGGGAGGGCCTGGTACGCAGTATTTT	CSAIPPRLAGGPGTQYF
TRBV27	TRBJ2-7	.	.	TGTGCCAGCAGTGGGACACTATCAGGGGAGCAGTACTTC	CASSGTLSGEQYF
TRBV5-1	TRBJ1-2	TRBD1	many	TGCGCCAGCAGCCACCGACAGGGGGCGAACTATGGCTACACCTTC	CASSHRQGANYGYTF
TRBV7-7	TRBJ1-6	.	few	TGTGCCAGCAGCCCTGCCGTGGGCAGGGCACCGCGGGGGACACCCCTCCACTTT	CASSPAVGRAPRGTPLHF
TRBV20-1	TRBJ2-1	TRBD2	few	TGCAGTGCTACCCGGACTAGCAATGAGCAGTTCTTC	CSATRTSNEQFF
TRBV6-1	TRBJ1-5	.	.	TGTGCCAGTAGGACTGGGGGGGGCGGAAGCAATCAGCCCCAGCATTTT	CASRTGGGGSNQPQHF